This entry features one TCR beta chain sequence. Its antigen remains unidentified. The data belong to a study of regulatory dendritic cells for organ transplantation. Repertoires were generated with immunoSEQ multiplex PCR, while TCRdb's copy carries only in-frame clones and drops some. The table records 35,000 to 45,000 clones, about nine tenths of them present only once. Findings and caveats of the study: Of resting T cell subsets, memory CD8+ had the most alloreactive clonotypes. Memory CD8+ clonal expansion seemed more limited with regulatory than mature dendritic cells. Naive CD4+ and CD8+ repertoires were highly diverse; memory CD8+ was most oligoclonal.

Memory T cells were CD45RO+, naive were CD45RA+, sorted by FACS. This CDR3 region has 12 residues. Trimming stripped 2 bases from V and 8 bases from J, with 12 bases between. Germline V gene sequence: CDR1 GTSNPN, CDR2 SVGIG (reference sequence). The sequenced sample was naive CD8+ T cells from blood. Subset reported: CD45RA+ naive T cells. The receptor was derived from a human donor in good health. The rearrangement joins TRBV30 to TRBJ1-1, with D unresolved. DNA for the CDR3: TGTGCCTGGAGTTTAGGAGCGCTAGAAGCTTTCTTT. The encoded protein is CAWSLGALEAFF.